This T cell receptor (beta chain) was identified in a study of cytomegalovirus exposure and HLA in healthy donors (dated by TCRdb to the late 2010s). As for the study more broadly: According to an earlier analysis of 587 of the donors, roughly 180 million T cells yielded over 100 million unique TCR beta sequences and about 300 Gb of sequence data. An earlier analysis of roughly 580 of the donors used high-throughput TCR beta sequencing to judge whether each TCR beta V gene segment behaved as functional or pseudogenic. The study used immunosequencing to profile the T cell repertoires of approximately 640 subjects and linked those repertoires to cytomegalovirus serostatus. In the later analysis, no new phenotypic data were used to find candidate immune exposures; instead, reliance was placed on TCR beta sequences and their occurrence across donors. The genetic ancestry cluster associated with self-reported Caucasian donors included around four fifths of the 398 genotyped donors. Typing coverage differed by locus: A, B, C, DRB1 and DQB1 were typed in roughly 620-630 donors, DQA1 in about 500, DPA1 in around 600, and DPB1 in just under 490. To predict cytomegalovirus infection status, the study combined high-throughput TCR immunosequencing, statistical association of individual TCRs with disease status, and machine learning. The study aimed to test whether cataloging public T cell receptors could reveal signatures of past pathogen exposure. A few DR-DQ haplotypes were treated as single units for association and clustering because of strong linkage in the cohort. Across some 400 genotyped donors of the cohort, an average of approximately 240,000 unique TCR beta nucleotide sequences per donor were sequenced, and 15% to 20% of those sequences were non-productive. An early release covering roughly 600 HLA-typed donors comprised roughly 300 gigabases of sequencing data and approximately 80 million unique TCR sequences. Donor age, sex, ethnicity and CMV serostatus were collected together with the repertoire data. Both class I and class II loci were covered by HLA typing, at four-digit resolution. To study patterns of TCR occurrence, a later analysis re-analyzed previously published TCR beta repertoires from 666 donors and added high-resolution HLA genotyping. All discovery cohort repertoires had been generated on a single sequencing platform. A separate validation cohort of roughly 130 different subjects was used in addition to the approximately 700-subject first cohort. A later genetic analysis used genome-wide SNP genotypes for about three fifths of the 666 donors, treating that subset as a discovery cohort. General conclusions and limits of the study: Three of the identified cytomegalovirus-associated TCR beta chains were confirmed in vitro to be specific for cytomegalovirus antigens. The only immune exposure information available for the cohort was CMV serostatus. According to a later analysis, TCR association rates differed among HLA loci, with DRB1 alleles showing the most associated TCRs and HLA-C alleles showing the fewest. Because counts were too low, seventeen rarely observed V segments, including chromosome 9 orphons, were excluded from the earlier analysis of 587 of the donors. Because HLA typing was unavailable for some donors at each locus, only the typed subset was used in association tests. In a later analysis, HLA-associated TCR beta chains showed more clonal expansion and lower generation probabilities than non-associated chains that were equally common. The presence/absence analyses assumed that sequencing depth was roughly uniform across donors, and that assumption may not be true. A later genetic analysis associated a missense DCLRE1C variant with V-gene and J-gene trimming of TCR beta chains, and an independent cohort replicated the association. In a later analysis, over 15,000 TCR beta sequences were associated with specific HLA alleles at a false discovery rate of 0.05. A further reported finding was that TCR beta sequences accurately predicted the HLA-A and HLA-B alleles for most subjects in the first cohort. According to a later analysis, most CMV-associated TCR beta chains appeared to be HLA-restricted, and the HLA associations seemed to be driven largely by CMV exposure. In both the original and validation cohorts, the classifier was reported to diagnose cytomegalovirus status with high specificity and sensitivity. The authors suggested that the approach could potentially be extended to other disease states and immunological phenotypes. A cluster of highly shared sequence variants was judged likely to be a technical artifact of the sequencing pipeline. Correlated functional status among segregating V segments might be attributable to linkage disequilibrium, but an unknown experimental factor could not be ruled out. While some public TCRs were present in many individuals, most TCR sequences turned up only very rarely across donors. Strong co-occurrence of HLA alleles, especially DR and DQ, made assigning TCR associations to individual alleles difficult. The study listed 164 TCR beta chains as associated with cytomegalovirus. In an earlier analysis of 450 to 750 of the donors, most TCR beta V segments appeared in productive rearrangements about 87% or about 30% of the time, broadly matching IMGT annotations. Because the 87-base-pair reads could not distinguish some IMGT-functional V segments, including TRBV6-2 and TRBV6-3, those segments were excluded. Several of the top co-occurrence clusters appeared to be linked to parvovirus B19, influenza, CMV and Epstein-Barr virus, according to a later analysis. The cohort was sequenced for TCR beta chains only, and without alpha or paired-chain data the features that could be detected were limited. In a later genetic analysis, fewer N-insertions in productive TCRs were reported among donors in an Asian-associated ancestry cluster than the roughly 710-donor mean.

The library came from the immunoSEQ multiplex PCR assay. For the multiplex PCR, a mixture combining 60 forward primers for TCR Vbeta segments and 13 reverse primers for TCR Jbeta segments was used. The CDR3 region of rearranged TCR beta genes was amplified from genomic DNA with a multiplex PCR assay. On the Illumina HiSeq System, the amplified TCR beta libraries were sequenced as 87-base-pair reads. Per the source publication's procedure: In a later analysis, tens of millions of unique TCR beta chains were counted across the 666 repertoires, and about 9.9 million of these chains were shared by at least two donors. A nearest-neighbor algorithm error-corrected the raw reads and collapsed the reads into unique sequences, merging closely related sequences to remove PCR and sequencing errors. V, D and J gene segments were assigned by aligning CDR3 sequences to IMGT reference sequences. Each retained sequence needed at least a six-nucleotide match to both a V gene segment and a J gene segment. Rearrangements were classified as productive when the CDR3 lacked stop codons and remained in frame with V and J, and all other rearrangements were classified as non-productive. Following IMGT convention, CDR3 was defined as the stretch from the second conserved V-encoded cysteine up to the conserved J-encoded phenylalanine. The earlier analysis of 450 to 750 of the donors excluded any sequence lacking an unambiguous match to a single V gene segment. In an earlier analysis of 587 of the donors, V segments were called functional above 56.7% productive rearrangements and were called segregating when the between-donor standard deviation exceeded 5%. A statistical classification framework was built for diagnosing cytomegalovirus status from the catalog of TCR beta chain sequences. In a later analysis, V and J genes were assigned by comparing TCR nucleotide sequences against IMGT/GENE-DB human TR gene sequences. In a later analysis, CDR3 sequences and most-parsimonious VDJ recombination scenarios were assigned using the TCRdist pipeline. In a later analysis, each TCR beta chain was defined by its CDR3 amino acid sequence together with its V-gene family, and reads without a unique V-gene family were excluded. In a later analysis, a few hundred highly shared, low-generation-probability nucleotide sequences were removed to address suspected cross-contamination and a sequencing artifact. For each public chain, a later analysis derived a clonal expansion index from normalized ranks of inferred template counts within each repertoire. Generation probabilities in a later analysis came from a VDJ recombination model fitted to out-of-frame rearrangements, and those results were checked against IGoR. A later analysis scored TCR-TCR, TCR-HLA and TCR-CMV co-occurrence with hypergeometric tests, applying a repertoire-size bias correction to TCR pairs. False discovery rates were estimated in a later analysis by permuting HLA or CMV assignments 20 times. In a later analysis, co-occurring TCRs were grouped with DBSCAN, and TCRdist sequence similarity was added when clustering was performed within HLA-allele-positive subsets. For co-occurrence clustering, repertoires with fewer than 30,000 or more than 120,000 public chains were excluded, along with about five repertoires with anomalous nucleotide sharing. TCRdb took this table from immuneACCESS and kept in-frame rearrangements with V and J called. Such tables lack part of the clones; where checked against another copy, unresolved V genes explain under half of the gap, and the rest is unexplained. V, J and clone size reflect that table, while D and trimming were determined from the DNA. This sample comprises 110,000 or so clones, about 77% of them detected only once. Less than 5.5% of the sample belongs to the ten largest clones.

The germline V gene gives CDR1 as MGHDK and CDR2 as SYGVNS. Trimming accounts for 7 bases at V and 1 base at J, while the number of junction bases matched to no gene is 8. The CDR3 runs 15 residues from the cysteine to the phenylalanine. Just the 45-base CDR3 DNA is kept, in frame starting at base 1. With respect to this clone: This receptor's antigen is unknown. No base quality information exists; no much larger clone differs at one position.

The cohort consisted of hundreds of healthy bone marrow donors. At the time of sampling, all cohort members were nominally healthy, though unrecorded immune exposures were likely present. The donor was CMV seropositive and belonged to the group of over 250 seropositive cohort members. A peripheral blood sample was provided by each donor, and peripheral blood mononuclear cells were used for TCR beta sequencing. Genomic DNA was extracted from the blood cell samples with the Qiagen DNeasy Blood Extraction Kit. Sequences were obtained from PBMCs. The sequence joins TRBV25-1 to TRBJ1-1; 8 bases in between match TRBD1. The TCR originated in a woman aged 25 to 39 in good health and CMV-seropositive. Read as DNA, the sequence is TGTGCCAGCACCGGGACAGGCTCCTCGAACACTGAAGCTTTCTTT. The encoded protein is CASTGTGSSNTEAFF.